The clone carrying this TCR beta chain was picked up many times. Indicated time point: newly diagnosed GD, antithyroid drugs for less than 3 months. Isolated PBMC RNA provided the starting material for the TCR library. It was American Thyroid Association guidelines that determined Graves' disease diagnosis. The CDR3 has 16 amino acids. Germline CDR1 and CDR2: SGDLS and YYNGEE. V gave up 4 bases and J gave up 6 bases; unmatched junction bases: 13. These data are taken from a study of regulatory T cells in long-lasting Graves disease. To make TCR beta libraries, researchers used iRepertoire HTBI primers and Arm-PCR of CDR3 regions. Each CDR3 protein is one row after TCRdb ran MiXCR on the multiplex PCR reads. Found here are over 500,000 distinct CDR3 sequences, about 16% of them singletons; the top ten hold 12%. These records were also assigned to another study, of T cells in Graves' hyperthyroidism and ophthalmopathy.

The clonotype was recovered from a man aged 18 to 30 with Graves disease. V is TRBV9 and J is TRBJ2-3, with TRBD2 matching 8 bases. This specimen was peripheral blood mononuclear cells (PBMCs), taken at new diagnosis, from a patient treated with antithyroid drugs. The CDR3 bases are TGTGCCAGCAGCCCCTCACCCGGGACTAGTTCGGATACGCAGTATTTT. Translating it yields CASSPSPGTSSDTQYF.